This entry lists 8 T cell receptor beta chains sequenced from one sample in a study of cytomegalovirus exposure and HLA in healthy donors (dated by TCRdb to between 2016 and 2019). Library preparation employed the immunoSEQ multiplex PCR assay. For the multiplex PCR, a mixture combining 60 forward primers for TCR Vbeta segments and 13 reverse primers for TCR Jbeta segments was used. The immuneACCESS repertoire file appears here via TCRdb, limited to in-frame rearrangements. These files lack a portion of the clones; in checked studies, under half of the deficit traces to unresolved V genes, and the cause of the others is not known. The sample table records some 160,000 clones; roughly 80% of these occur just once. Of the sample, roughly 4.3% falls within the top ten clones. Input material: PBMCs. The receptor source for this set is a woman in her thirties or forties in good health and CMV-seropositive.

The chain is built from TRBV5-6 and TRBJ1-1; D is possibly TRBD1 (5 bases). Germline values: CDR1 SGHDT, CDR2 YYEEEE. Trimming shortened V by 0 bases and J by 10 bases, and 10 bases separated the two germline ends. The CDR3 is 12 residues long. In nucleotides, the CDR3 is TGTGCCAGCAGCTTGGGGGGGGGAATAGCTTTCTTT. It translates to CASSLGGGIAFF.

CDR3 protein: CSVVFGGQGGTQYF. The DNA of the CDR3 is TGCAGCGTTGTATTCGGTGGGCAGGGTGGGACCCAGTACTTC. J is TRBJ2-5 and V is TRBV29-1, with D possibly TRBD1 on 5 matching bases. Germline CDR1 and CDR2: SQVTM and ANQGSEA. The V end was cut by 4 bases, the J end by 7 bases, with 19 bases between. The CDR3 loop spans 14 amino acids.

The genes are TRBV9 and TRBJ1-4; 10 bases fit TRBD1. J was trimmed by 7 bases and V by 4 bases; bases with no gene match: 7. Germline-derived CDR1 and CDR2 are SGDLS and YYNGEE. CDR3 length: 15 residues. As DNA, the CDR3 is TGTGCCAGCAGCCAAAGACAGGGGGCGCCTGAAAAACTGTTTTTT. Protein sequence: CASSQRQGAPEKLFF.

The V gene is TRBV19, the J gene TRBJ1-5; D remains ambiguous. Germline V gene lookup returns CDR1 LNHDA and CDR2 SQIVND (reference sequence). V was shortened by 7 bases and J by 1 base, with 17 bases between the two germline ends. CDR3 size: 16 residues. CDR3 sequence: CASNFEAFASNQPQHF. For the CDR3, the DNA is TGTGCCAGTAACTTCGAGGCCTTTGCGAGCAATCAGCCCCAGCATTTT.

This chain uses TRBV2 with TRBJ2-3, with 10 nucleotides matching TRBD2. This CDR3 spans 17 amino acids. The germline V gene encodes CDR1 SNHLY and CDR2 FYNNEI. The J segment lost 11 bases and the V segment lost 4 bases, leaving 18 bases of the junction unmatched. The chain's CDR3 is CASSVFSSGGADRGQYF. The DNA for the CDR3 is TGTGCCAGCAGTGTGTTTTCTAGCGGGGGAGCCGATCGGGGGCAGTATTTT.

This clone came up a few times. This chain joins TRBV15 and TRBJ2-5, with TRBD2 as a possible D gene (6 bases). Germline V gives CDR1 LNHNV, CDR2 YYDKDF (reference sequence). V lost 0 bases and J lost 1, with 9 bases in between. The CDR3 is 15 amino acids. The CDR3, as DNA: TGTGCCACCAGCAGAGATGGGAGGTCCCAAGAGACCCAGTACTTC. The encoded protein is CATSRDGRSQETQYF.

This clone has more than one count but fewer than ten. CDR3 in amino acids: CSAGRGLDEQYF. CDR3 in DNA: TGCAGCGCGGGGCGGGGGCTGGACGAGCAGTACTTC. The chain employs TRBV29-1 and TRBJ2-7; perhaps TRBD2 as D (7 bases). This CDR3 comprises 12 residues. The V gene's germline CDR1 is SQVTM and CDR2 ANQGSEA. Trimming took 7 bases from V and 5 from J, leaving 15 bases between them.

CDR3 sequence: CSARTAHEQYF. The CDR3 DNA reads as TGCAGTGCCAGGACTGCTCACGAGCAGTACTTC. The V call is TRBV20-1, the J call TRBJ2-7, with D tentatively TRBD2 (5 bases). CDR1 and CDR2 from the germline V gene are DFQATT and SNEGSKA (reference sequence). The length of the CDR3 is 11 residues. V lost 6 bases and J lost 5, with 11 bases in between.